The 21 T cell receptor beta chains below all came from one sample that was sequenced in a study of neoadjuvant anti-PD-1 for oral cavity cancer. Using immunoSEQ multiplex PCR, the repertoire was profiled, and TCRdb retains in-frame clones only, with some absent. Here the sample spans 9,500 to 13,000 clones, under 75% being singletons. Time point indicated: after neoadjuvant nivolumab, at surgical resection. This material consisted of tumor tissue, taken after nivolumab (anti-PD-1) treatment. The receptors derive from a person aged 35-79 years with oral cavity squamous cell carcinoma.

This sequence joins TRBV5-1 and TRBJ2-5; perhaps TRBD1 as D (6 bases). CDR3 size: 15 residues. Trimming stripped 0 bases from V and 5 bases from J, with 14 bases between. Germline loops: CDR1 SGHRS, CDR2 YFSETQ. The DNA of the CDR3 is TGCGCCAGCAGCTTGGGTCAGGGGATGTGGGAGACCCAGTACTTC. Its translation: CASSLGQGMWETQYF.

This clone has a handful of counts. CDR3 in DNA: TGTGCCAGCTCACCGGTACAACTAACGCAAGAGACCCAGTACTTC. It encodes CASSPVQLTQETQYF. This chain connects TRBV18 to TRBJ2-5; D call uncertain. V was trimmed by 3 bases and J by 2 bases, leaving 13 bases between them. The CDR3 runs to 15 residues. The V gene's germline CDR1 is KGHSH and CDR2 LQKENI.

In this sample, this clone turned up a few times. The chain combines TRBV6-1 with TRBJ1-1, with D tentatively TRBD1 (5 bases). Trimming took 2 bases from V and 7 from J, leaving 11 bases between them. CDR3 size: 13 residues. Germline loops: CDR1 MNHNS, CDR2 SASEGT. As DNA, the CDR3 is TGTGCCAGCAGTGAAACGGGGCGCGGTGAAGCTTTCTTT. Encoded protein: CASSETGRGEAFF.

The chain recombines TRBV18 with TRBJ2-7, with unresolved D. The V end lost 6 bases, the J end lost 5 bases, and 8 bases lay between the germline ends. Germline CDR1 reads KGHSH; CDR2 reads LQKENI. This CDR3 has 11 residues. DNA of the CDR3: TGTGCCAGCTCCCAGCTGGACGAGCAGTACTTC. Its translation is CASSQLDEQYF.

The genes are TRBV4-1 and TRBJ1-4; D might be TRBD1 (6 bases). The CDR3 sequence is 15 residues long. Germline loops: CDR1 MGHRA, CDR2 YSYEKL. Trimming pared 3 bases from V and 8 bases from J, leaving 16 bases between. CDR3 sequence: CASSQPEGGKEKLFF. The CDR3 nucleotides are TGCGCCAGCAGCCAGCCCGAGGGGGGCAAGGAAAAACTGTTTTTT.

The V call is TRBV7-2, the J call TRBJ2-7; D is undetermined. V was cut by 5 bases and J by 0 bases, with 11 bases left in between. The V gene's germline CDR1 is SGHTA and CDR2 FQGNSA. The CDR3 sequence is 14 residues long. CDR3 in amino acids: CASSPARVSYEQYF. In nucleotides, the CDR3 is TGTGCCAGCAGCCCGGCTAGGGTCTCCTACGAGCAGTACTTC.

The chain links TRBV9 to TRBJ1-2, with 7 bases that match TRBD1. Germline V gene data show CDR1 as SGDLS and CDR2 as YYNGEE. V gave up 3 bases and J gave up 8 bases; unmatched junction bases: 10. The CDR3 covers 14 residues. DNA for the CDR3: TGTGCCAGCAGCGCCCAGGGGGGGGCGGGCGGCTACACCTTC. It translates to CASSAQGGAGGYTF. Full variable domain (remainder filled in from reference TRBV9 and TRBJ1-2): DSGVTQTPKHLITATGQRVTLRCSPRSGDLSVYWYQQSLDQGLQFLIQYYNGEERAKGNILERFSAQQFPDLHSELNLSSLELGDSALYFCASSAQGGAGGYTFGSGTRLTVV.

J is TRBJ2-7 and V is TRBV19; maybe TRBD2 (5 bases). CDR1 and CDR2 from the germline V gene are LNHDA and SQIVND (reference sequence). The CDR3 consists of 12 residues. Trimming took off 10 bases at V and 7 bases at J, with 17 bases between the two ends. The CDR3 region is CATRPGRGEQYF. CDR3 nucleotides: TGTGCCACCCGTCCGGGAAGAGGTGAGCAGTACTTC.

The rearrangement joins TRBV6-6 to TRBJ2-2; 8 bases are a match to TRBD2. The V and J ends lost 8 bases and 4 bases, in that order; junction bases with no gene match: 12. This CDR3 spans 16 amino acids. CDR1 is MNHNY and CDR2 is SVGAGI in the germline V gene (reference sequence). As DNA, the CDR3 is TGTGCCAGCGTATCTTCAGCGGGAGTTGGCACCGGGGAGCTGTTTTTT. It is translated as CASVSSAGVGTGELFF.

The rearrangement joins TRBV11-3 to TRBJ2-1; tentative D call: TRBD2 (5 bases). The CDR3 spans 15 residues. The V gene's germline CDR1 is SGHNT and CDR2 YENEEA. V lost 3 bases and J lost 0, with 9 bases in between. CDR3 sequence reads: CASSFSAASYNEQFF. CDR3 bases: TGTGCCAGCAGCTTTTCAGCGGCCTCCTACAATGAGCAGTTCTTC.

DNA for the CDR3: TGTGCCAGCAGTACGACCGACAGACGTAATGAAAAACTGTTTTTT. It is translated as CASSTTDRRNEKLFF. The chain has TRBV6-5 and TRBJ1-4; D is perhaps TRBD1 (5 bases). Trimming took off 5 bases at V and 4 bases at J, with 14 bases between the two ends. This CDR3 is 15 amino acids long. Germline CDR1 is MNHEY and CDR2 is SVGAGI.

J is TRBJ1-2 and V is TRBV21-1. TRBV21-1 is designated a pseudogene. The CDR3 is 15 amino acids. The CDR3 is CASSDKGAGDYGYTF. The DNA for the CDR3 is TGTGCCAGCAGCGATAAGGGGGCGGGGGATTATGGCTACACCTTC.

The chain is built from TRBV19 and TRBJ2-7; D not resolved. Germline V lookup: CDR1 LNHDA, CDR2 SQIVND (reference sequence). V was trimmed by 5 bases and J by 1 base, leaving 6 bases between them. The CDR3 is 12 residues long. This CDR3 is CASSLGSYEQYF. The CDR3 DNA sequence: TGTGCCAGTAGTCTCGGGTCCTACGAGCAGTACTTC.

This chain joins TRBV7-9 and TRBJ2-7, with D possibly being TRBD1 (6 bases). Trimming removed 4 bases at V and 2 bases at J, with 12 bases between. Germline assignment: CDR1 SEHNR and CDR2 FQNEAQ (reference sequence). The CDR3 is 14 amino acids. CDR3 in DNA: TGTGCCAGCAGCTCCCTTCAGGGGACCTACGAGCAGTACTTC. Translating gives CASSSLQGTYEQYF.

The chain recombines TRBV6-6 with TRBJ2-5; D is ambiguous. Germline V CDR1 and CDR2: MNHNY, SVGAGI (reference sequence). Trimming removed 4 bases at V and 5 bases at J, with 8 bases between. CDR3 size: 12 residues. CDR3 nucleotide sequence: TGTGCCAGCAGTTTCTCCGGGGAGACCCAGTACTTC. This codes for CASSFSGETQYF.

The chain carries TRBV28 and TRBJ2-1; no clear D gene. CDR3 length equals 12 residues. Germline-derived CDR1 and CDR2 are MDHEN and SYDVKM. Trimming removed 5 bases from V and 2 bases from J, with 4 bases in between. The CDR3 region is CASSQTYNEQFF. DNA for the CDR3: TGTGCCAGCAGTCAAACCTACAATGAGCAGTTCTTC.

This clone was detected only a few times. For the CDR3, the DNA is TGTGCCAGCAGCTTACCGTCCACTGAAGCTTTCTTT. Translating it yields CASSLPSTEAFF. The gene calls are TRBV7-9 and TRBJ1-1; D uncertain. V was cut by 2 bases and J by 4 bases, with 5 bases left in between. This CDR3 comprises 12 residues. The germline CDR1 and CDR2 sequences are SEHNR and FQNEAQ (reference sequence).

This clone was counted between two and nine times. V is TRBV19 and J is TRBJ2-2; D not certain. The CDR3 has 14 amino acids. Deletions cut 1 base from V and 6 bases from J, with 9 bases between. The germline gives CDR1 LNHDA, CDR2 SQIVND (reference sequence). CDR3 protein: CASSIVERAGELFF. The CDR3 nucleotides are TGTGCCAGTAGTATAGTAGAGCGAGCCGGGGAGCTGTTTTTT.

The V and J genes are TRBV6-1 and TRBJ2-7; 7 positions match TRBD1. V lost 3 bases and J lost 4; bases outside the gene matches: 12. Germline loops: CDR1 MNHNS, CDR2 SASEGT. The CDR3 is made up of 16 amino acids. CDR3 DNA: TGTGCCAGCAGTGACCATGCGGTTAGGGGGCGTTACGAGCAGTACTTC. Translating it yields CASSDHAVRGRYEQYF.

Only a few counts were recorded for this clone. The chain combines TRBV6-6 with TRBJ1-5; a possible D gene is TRBD1 (5 bases). Trimming pared 2 bases from V and 5 bases from J, leaving 10 bases between. This CDR3 is built from 14 residues. CDR1 is MNHNY, CDR2 SVGAGI, per germline (reference sequence). CDR3 nucleotide sequence: TGTGCCAGCAGTTACCGAGGAGGGGATCAGCCCCAGCATTTT. As protein: CASSYRGGDQPQHF.

The chain links TRBV13 to TRBJ2-1, with 9 bases lining up with TRBD1. The CDR3 sequence is 15 residues long. V lost 4 bases and J lost 7; bases outside the gene matches: 8. Germline assignment: CDR1 PRHDT and CDR2 FYEKMQ (reference sequence). The DNA for the CDR3 is TGTGCCAGCAGCTCCGGGACAGGGTTATTGAATGAGCAGTTCTTC. This translates into CASSSGTGLLNEQFF.